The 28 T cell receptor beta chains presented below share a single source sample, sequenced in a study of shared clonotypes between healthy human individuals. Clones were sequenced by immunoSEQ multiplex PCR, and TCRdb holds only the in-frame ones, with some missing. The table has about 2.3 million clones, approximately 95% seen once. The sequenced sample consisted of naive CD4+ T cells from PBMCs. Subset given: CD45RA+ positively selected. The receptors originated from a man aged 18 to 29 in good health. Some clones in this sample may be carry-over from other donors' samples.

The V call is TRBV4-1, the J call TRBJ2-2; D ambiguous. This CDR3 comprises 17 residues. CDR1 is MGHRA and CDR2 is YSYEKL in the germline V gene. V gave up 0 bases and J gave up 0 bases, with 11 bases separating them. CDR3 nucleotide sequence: TGCGCCAGCAGCCAAGATCTACTGCTCCCGAACACCGGGGAGCTGTTTTTT. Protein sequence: CASSQDLLLPNTGELFF.

The CDR3 DNA is TGTGCCAGCGGAAGGCAGGGATCCTACGAGCAGTACTTC. It translates to CASGRQGSYEQYF. The V and J genes are TRBV6-6 and TRBJ2-7, with D perhaps matching TRBD1 (5 bases). V lost 8 bases and J lost 1, with 12 bases in between. Germline-derived CDR1 and CDR2 are MNHNY and SVGAGI (reference sequence). There are 13 residues in the CDR3.

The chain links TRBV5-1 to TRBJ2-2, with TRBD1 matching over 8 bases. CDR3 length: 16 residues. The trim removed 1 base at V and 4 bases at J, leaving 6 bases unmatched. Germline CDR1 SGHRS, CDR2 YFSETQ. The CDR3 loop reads CASSLTQGEGTGELFF. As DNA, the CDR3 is TGCGCCAGCAGCTTGACACAGGGGGAAGGCACCGGGGAGCTGTTTTTT.

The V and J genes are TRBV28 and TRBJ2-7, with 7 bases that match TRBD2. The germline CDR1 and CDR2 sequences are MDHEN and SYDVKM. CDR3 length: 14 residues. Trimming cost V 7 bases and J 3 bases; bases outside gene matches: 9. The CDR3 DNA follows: TGTGCCAGCACCCAGGGAGGGGTTCTCTACGAGCAGTACTTC. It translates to CASTQGGVLYEQYF.

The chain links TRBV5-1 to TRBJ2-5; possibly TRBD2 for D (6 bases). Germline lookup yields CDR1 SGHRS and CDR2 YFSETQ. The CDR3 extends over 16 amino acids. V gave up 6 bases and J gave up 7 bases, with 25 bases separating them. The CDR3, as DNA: TGCGCCAGCACCCCTAGCTTGAAATCCGGCGGGGTGACCCAGTACTTC. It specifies CASTPSLKSGGVTQYF.

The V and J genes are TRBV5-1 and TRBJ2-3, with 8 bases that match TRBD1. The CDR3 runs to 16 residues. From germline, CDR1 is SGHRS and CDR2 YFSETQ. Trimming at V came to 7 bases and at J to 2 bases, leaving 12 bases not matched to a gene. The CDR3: CASSEPGQGITDTQYF. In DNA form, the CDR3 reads TGCGCCAGCTCCGAACCTGGACAGGGAATCACAGATACGCAGTATTTT.

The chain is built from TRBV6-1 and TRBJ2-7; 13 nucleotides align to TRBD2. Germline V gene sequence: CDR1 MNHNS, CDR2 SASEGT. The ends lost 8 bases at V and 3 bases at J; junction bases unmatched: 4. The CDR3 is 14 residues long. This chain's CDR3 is CASRTSGSLYEQYF. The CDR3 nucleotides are TGTGCCAGCCGGACTAGCGGGAGTCTCTACGAGCAGTACTTC.

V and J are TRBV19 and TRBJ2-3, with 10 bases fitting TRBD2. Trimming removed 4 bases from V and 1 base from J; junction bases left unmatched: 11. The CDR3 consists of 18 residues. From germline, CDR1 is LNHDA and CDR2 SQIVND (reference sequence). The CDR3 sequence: CASSTYLLAGAGTDTQYF. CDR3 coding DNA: TGTGCCAGTAGTACCTATCTCCTAGCGGGAGCCGGCACAGATACGCAGTATTTT.

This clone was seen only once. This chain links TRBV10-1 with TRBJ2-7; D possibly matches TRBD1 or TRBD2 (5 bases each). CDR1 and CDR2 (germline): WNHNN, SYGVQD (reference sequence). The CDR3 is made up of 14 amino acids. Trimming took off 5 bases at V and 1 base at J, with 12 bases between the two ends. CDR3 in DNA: TGCGCCAGCAGTAGGGACGGATTTTCCTACGAGCAGTACTTC. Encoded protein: CASSRDGFSYEQYF.

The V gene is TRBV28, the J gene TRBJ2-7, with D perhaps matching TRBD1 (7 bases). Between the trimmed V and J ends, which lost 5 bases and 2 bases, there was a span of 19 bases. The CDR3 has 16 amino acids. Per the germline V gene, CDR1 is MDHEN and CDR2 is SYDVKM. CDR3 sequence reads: CASSPGSGRGAYEQYF. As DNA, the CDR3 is TGTGCCAGCAGTCCCGGGTCGGGCAGGGGGGCCTACGAGCAGTACTTC.

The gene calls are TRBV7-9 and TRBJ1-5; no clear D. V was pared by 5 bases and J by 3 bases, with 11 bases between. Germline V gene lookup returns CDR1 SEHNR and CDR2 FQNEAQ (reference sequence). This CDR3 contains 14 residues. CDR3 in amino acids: CASSPGRDNQPQHF. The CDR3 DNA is TGTGCCAGCAGCCCTGGACGGGACAATCAGCCCCAGCATTTT. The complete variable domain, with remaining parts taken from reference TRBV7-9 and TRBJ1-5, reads DTGVSQNPRHKITKRGQNVTFRCDPISEHNRLYWYRQTLGQGPEFLTYFQNEAQLEKSRLLSDRFSAERPKGSFSTLEIQRTEQGDSAMYLCASSPGRDNQPQHFGDGTRLSIL.

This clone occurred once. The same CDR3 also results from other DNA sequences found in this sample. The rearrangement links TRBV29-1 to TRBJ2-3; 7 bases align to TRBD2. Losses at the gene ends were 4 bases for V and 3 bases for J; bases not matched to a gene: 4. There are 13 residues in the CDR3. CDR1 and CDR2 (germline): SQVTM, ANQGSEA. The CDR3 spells CSVGGRVTDTQYF. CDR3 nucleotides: TGCAGCGTTGGCGGGAGAGTAACAGATACGCAGTATTTT.

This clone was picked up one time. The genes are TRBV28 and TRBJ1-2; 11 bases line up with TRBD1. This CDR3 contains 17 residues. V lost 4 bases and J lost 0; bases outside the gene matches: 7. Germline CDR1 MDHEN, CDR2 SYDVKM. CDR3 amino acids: CASSSPGTGGANYGYTF. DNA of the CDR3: TGTGCCAGCAGTTCTCCCGGGACAGGGGGAGCTAACTATGGCTACACCTTC.

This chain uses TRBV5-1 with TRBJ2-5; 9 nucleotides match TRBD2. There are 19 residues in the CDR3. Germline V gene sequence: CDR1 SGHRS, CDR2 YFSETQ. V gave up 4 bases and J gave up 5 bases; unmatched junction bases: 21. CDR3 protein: CASSNYPAGLAGVWETQYF. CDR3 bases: TGCGCCAGCAGCAATTACCCGGCTGGCTTAGCGGGAGTTTGGGAGACCCAGTACTTC.

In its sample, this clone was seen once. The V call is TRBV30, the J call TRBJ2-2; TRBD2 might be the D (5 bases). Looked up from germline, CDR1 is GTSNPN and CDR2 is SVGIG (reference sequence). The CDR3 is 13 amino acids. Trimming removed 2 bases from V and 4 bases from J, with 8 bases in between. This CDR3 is CAWSTRGTGELFF. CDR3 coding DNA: TGTGCCTGGAGTACCCGGGGCACCGGGGAGCTGTTTTTT.

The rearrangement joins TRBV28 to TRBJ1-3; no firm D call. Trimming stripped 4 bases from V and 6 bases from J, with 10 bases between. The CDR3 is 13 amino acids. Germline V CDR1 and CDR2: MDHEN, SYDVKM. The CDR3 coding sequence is TGTGCCAGCAGTTCCGGGGTTTTAAACACCATATATTTT. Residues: CASSSGVLNTIYF.

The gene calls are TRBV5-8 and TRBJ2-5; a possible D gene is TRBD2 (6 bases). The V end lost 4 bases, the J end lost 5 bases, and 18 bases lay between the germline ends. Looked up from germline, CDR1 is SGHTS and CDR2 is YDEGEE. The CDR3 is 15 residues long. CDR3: CASSSGWGDAETQYF. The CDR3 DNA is TGTGCCAGCAGCAGTGGCTGGGGGGACGCGGAGACCCAGTACTTC.

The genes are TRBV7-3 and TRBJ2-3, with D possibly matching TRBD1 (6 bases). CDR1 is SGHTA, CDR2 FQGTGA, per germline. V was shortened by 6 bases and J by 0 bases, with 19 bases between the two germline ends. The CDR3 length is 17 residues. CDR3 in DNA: TGTGCCAGCAGGGACCCGGGACAAGGCTCTAGCACAGATACGCAGTATTTT. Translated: CASRDPGQGSSTDTQYF.

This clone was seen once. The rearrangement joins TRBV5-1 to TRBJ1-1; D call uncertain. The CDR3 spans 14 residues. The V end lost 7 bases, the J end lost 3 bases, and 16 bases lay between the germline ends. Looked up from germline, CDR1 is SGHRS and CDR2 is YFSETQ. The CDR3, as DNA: TGCGCCAGCGGGGTCAGCCTAAGGGACACTGAAGCTTTCTTT. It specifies CASGVSLRDTEAFF. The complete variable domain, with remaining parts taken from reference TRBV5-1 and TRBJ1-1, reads KAGVTQTPRYLIKTRGQQVTLSCSPISGHRSVSWYQQTPGQGLQFLFEYFSETQRNKGNFPGRFSGRQFSNSRSEMNVSTLELGDSALYLCASGVSLRDTEAFFGQGTRLTVV.

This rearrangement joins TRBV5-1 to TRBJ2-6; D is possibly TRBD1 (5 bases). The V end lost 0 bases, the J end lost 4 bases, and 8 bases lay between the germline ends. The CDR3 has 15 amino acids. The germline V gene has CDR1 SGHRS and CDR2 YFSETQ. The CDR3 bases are TGCGCCAGCAGCTTGGGCAGGGTCGGGGCCAACGTCCTGACTTTC. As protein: CASSLGRVGANVLTF.

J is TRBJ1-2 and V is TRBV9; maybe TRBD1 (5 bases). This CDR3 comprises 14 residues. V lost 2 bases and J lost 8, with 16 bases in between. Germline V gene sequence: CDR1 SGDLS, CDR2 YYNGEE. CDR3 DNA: TGTGCCAGCAGCGTGCAGACAGCGGTCGGCGGCTACACCTTC. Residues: CASSVQTAVGGYTF.

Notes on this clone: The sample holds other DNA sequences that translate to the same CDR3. The CDR3 region is CASSFPPNYGYTF. DNA of the CDR3: TGTGCCAGCAGTTTCCCCCCTAACTATGGCTACACCTTC. The chain combines TRBV28 with TRBJ1-2; D remains unclear. CDR1 and CDR2 (germline): MDHEN, SYDVKM. This CDR3 has 13 residues. The V and J ends lost 3 bases and 0 bases respectively, with 5 bases between them.

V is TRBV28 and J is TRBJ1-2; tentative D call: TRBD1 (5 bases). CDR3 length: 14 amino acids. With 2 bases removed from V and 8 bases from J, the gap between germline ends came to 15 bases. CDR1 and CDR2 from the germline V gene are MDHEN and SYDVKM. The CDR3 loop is CASSLVKGMEGYTF. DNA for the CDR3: TGTGCCAGCAGTTTAGTTAAGGGGATGGAGGGCTACACCTTC.

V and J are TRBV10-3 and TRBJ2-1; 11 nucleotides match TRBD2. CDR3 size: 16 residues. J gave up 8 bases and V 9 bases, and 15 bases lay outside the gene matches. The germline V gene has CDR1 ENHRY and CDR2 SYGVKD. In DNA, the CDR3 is TGTGCCATTCTACCGGGACTAGCGGTAGATGAGCATGAGCAGTTCTTC. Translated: CAILPGLAVDEHEQFF.

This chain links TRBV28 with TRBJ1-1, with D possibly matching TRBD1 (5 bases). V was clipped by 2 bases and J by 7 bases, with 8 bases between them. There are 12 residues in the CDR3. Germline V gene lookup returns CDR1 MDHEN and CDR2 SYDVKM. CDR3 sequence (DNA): TGTGCCAGCAGTTTAGTGGGACTTGAAGCTTTCTTT. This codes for CASSLVGLEAFF.

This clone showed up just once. CDR3 coding DNA: TGTGCCAGCAGATGGGAGGGGCACAGGGGTAATTCACCCCTCCACTTT. Translation: CASRWEGHRGNSPLHF. The chain carries TRBV5-6 and TRBJ1-6, with 7 bases aligning to TRBD1. From germline, CDR1 is SGHDT and CDR2 YYEEEE. This CDR3 comprises 16 residues. Trimming cost V 5 bases and J 6 bases; bases outside gene matches: 11.

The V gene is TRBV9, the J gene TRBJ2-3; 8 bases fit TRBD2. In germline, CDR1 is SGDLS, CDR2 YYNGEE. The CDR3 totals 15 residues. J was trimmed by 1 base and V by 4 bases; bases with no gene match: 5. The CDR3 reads CASSREGLRTDTQYF. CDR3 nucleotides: TGTGCCAGCAGCCGGGAGGGCCTACGCACAGATACGCAGTATTTT.

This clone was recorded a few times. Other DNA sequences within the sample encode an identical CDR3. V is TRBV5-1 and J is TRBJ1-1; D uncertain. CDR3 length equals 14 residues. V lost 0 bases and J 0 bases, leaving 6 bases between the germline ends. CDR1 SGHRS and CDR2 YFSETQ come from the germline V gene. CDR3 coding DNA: TGCGCCAGCAGCTTGGAGGCAATGAACACTGAAGCTTTCTTT. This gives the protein CASSLEAMNTEAFF.